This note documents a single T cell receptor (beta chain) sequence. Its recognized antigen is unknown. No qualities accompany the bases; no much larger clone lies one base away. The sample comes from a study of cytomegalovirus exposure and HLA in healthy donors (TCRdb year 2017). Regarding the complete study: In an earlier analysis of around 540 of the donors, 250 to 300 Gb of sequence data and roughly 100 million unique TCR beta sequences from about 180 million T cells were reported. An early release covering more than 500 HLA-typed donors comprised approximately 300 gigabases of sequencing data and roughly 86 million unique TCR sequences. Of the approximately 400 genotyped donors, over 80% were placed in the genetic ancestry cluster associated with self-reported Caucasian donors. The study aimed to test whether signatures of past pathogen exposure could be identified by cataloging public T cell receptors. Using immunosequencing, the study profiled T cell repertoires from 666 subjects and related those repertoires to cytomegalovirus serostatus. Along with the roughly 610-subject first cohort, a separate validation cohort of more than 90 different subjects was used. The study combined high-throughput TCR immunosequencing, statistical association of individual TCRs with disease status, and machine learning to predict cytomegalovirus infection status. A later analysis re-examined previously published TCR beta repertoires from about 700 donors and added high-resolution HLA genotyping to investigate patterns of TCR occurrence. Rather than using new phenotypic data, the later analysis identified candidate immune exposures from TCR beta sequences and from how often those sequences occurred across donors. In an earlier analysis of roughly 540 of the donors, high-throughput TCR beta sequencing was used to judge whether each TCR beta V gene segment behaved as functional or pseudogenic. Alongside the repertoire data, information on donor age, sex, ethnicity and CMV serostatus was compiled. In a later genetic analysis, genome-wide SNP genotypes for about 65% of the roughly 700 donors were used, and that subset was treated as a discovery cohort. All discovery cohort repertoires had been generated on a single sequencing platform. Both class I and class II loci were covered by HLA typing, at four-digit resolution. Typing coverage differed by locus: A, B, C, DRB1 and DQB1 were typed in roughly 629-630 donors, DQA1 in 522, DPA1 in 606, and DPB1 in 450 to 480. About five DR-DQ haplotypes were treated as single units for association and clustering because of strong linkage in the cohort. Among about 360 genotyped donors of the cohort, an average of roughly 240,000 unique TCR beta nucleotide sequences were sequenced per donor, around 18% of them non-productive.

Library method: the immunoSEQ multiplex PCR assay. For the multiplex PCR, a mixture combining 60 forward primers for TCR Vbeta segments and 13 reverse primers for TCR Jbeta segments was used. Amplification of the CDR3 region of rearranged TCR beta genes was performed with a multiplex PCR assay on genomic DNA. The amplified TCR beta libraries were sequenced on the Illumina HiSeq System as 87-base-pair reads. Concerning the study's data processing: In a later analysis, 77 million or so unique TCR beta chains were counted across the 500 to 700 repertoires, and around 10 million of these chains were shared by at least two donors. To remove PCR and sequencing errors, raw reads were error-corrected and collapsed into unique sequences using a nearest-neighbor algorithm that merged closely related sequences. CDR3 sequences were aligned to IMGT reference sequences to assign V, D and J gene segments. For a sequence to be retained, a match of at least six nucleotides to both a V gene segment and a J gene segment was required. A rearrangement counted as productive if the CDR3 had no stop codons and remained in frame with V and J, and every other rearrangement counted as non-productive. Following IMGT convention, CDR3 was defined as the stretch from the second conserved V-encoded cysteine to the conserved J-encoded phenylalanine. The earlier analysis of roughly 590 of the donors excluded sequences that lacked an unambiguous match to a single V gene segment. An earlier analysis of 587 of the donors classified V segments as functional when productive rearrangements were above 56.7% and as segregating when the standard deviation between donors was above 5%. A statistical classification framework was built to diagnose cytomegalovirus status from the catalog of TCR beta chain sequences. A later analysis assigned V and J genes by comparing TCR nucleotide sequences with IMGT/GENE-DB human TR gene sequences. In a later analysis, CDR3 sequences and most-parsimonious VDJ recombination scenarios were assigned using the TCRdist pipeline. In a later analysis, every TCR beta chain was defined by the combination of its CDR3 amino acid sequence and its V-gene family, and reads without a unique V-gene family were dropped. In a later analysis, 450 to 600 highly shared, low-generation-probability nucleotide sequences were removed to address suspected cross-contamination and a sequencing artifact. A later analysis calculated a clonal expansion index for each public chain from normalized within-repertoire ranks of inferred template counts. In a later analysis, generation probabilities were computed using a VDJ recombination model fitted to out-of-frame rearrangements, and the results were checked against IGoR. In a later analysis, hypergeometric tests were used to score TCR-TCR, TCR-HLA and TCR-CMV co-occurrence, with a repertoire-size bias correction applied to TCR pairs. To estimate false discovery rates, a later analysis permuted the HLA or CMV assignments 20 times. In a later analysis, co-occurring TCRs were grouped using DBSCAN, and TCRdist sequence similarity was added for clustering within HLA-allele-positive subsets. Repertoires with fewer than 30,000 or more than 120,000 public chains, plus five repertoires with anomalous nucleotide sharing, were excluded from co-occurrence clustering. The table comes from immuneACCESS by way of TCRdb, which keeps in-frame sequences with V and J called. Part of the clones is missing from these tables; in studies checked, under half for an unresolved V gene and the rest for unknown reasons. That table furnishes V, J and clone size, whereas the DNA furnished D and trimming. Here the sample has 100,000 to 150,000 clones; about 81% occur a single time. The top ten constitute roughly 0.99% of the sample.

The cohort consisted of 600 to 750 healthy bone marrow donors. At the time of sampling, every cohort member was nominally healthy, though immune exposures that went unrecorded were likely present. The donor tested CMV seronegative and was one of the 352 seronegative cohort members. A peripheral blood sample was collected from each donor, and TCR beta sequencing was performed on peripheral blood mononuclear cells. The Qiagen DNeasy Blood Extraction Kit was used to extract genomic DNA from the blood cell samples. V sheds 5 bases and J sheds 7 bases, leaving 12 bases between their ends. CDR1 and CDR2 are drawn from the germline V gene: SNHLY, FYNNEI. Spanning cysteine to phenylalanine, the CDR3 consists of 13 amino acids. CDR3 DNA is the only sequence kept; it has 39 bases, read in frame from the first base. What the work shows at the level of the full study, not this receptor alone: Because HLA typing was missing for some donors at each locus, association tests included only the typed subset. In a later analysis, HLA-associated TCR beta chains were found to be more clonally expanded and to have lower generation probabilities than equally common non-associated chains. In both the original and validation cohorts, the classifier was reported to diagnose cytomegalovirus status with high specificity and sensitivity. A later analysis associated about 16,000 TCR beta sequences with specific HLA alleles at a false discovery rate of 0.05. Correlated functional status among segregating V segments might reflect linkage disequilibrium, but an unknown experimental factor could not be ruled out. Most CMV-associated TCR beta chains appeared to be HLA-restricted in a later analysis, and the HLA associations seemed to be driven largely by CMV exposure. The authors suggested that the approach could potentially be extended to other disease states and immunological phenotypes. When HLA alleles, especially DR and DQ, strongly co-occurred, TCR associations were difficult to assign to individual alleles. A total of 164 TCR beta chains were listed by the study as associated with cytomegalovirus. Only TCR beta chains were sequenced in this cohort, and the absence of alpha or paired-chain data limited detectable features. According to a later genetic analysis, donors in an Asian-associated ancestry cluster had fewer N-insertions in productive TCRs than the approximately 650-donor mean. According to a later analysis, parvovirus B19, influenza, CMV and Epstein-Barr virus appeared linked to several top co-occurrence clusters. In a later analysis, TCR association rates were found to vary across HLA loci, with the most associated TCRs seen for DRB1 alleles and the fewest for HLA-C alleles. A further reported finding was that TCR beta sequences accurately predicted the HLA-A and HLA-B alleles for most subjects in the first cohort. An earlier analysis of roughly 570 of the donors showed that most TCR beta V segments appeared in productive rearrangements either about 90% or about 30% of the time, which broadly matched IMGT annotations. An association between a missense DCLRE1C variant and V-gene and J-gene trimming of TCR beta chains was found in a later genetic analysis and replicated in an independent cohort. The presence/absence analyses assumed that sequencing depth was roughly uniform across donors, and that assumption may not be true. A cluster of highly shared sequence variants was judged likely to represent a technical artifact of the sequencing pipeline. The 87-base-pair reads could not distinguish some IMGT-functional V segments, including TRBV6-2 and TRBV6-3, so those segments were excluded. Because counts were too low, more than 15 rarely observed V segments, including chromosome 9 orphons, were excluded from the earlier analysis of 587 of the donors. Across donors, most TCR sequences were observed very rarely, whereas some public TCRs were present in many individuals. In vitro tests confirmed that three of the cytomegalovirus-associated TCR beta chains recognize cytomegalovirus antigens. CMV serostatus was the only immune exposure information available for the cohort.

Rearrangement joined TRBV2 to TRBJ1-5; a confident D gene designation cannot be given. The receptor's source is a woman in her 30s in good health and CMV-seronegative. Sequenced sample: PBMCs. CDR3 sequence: CASSTSGRQPQHF. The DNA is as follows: TGTGCCAGCAGTACAAGTGGGAGGCAGCCCCAGCATTTT.